Shown below are 9 T cell receptor beta chains from a single sample sequenced in a study of beta chain features in type 1 diabetes (dated by TCRdb to about 2018). Library method: the immunoSEQ multiplex PCR assay. The entire isolated RNA was reverse transcribed using the High Capacity cDNA Reverse Transcription Kit, and thus expressed TCRB transcripts were sequenced. Drawn from immuneACCESS, this table holds only the in-frame rearrangements with V and J called that TCRdb kept. Clones are partly lost; checked studies trace under half to an unresolved V gene and leave the rest unexplained. Counted in this sample were roughly 260,000 clones; under 13% of them appeared once. The ten largest make up around 0.017% of the sample. For these receptors, no antigen is known. Results the study describes overall, beyond this receptor: In all four CD4+ subsets, TCRB CDR3 length was moderately but significantly shorter in type 1 diabetes patients.

Sample: naive CD4+ T cells from blood. The label giving this sample's cell subset or site can be read as: true naive CD4+ T cells. Source of these receptors: a man aged 25 to 45 with type 1 diabetes.

Note on this clone: At the DNA level, this CDR3 is encoded by other sequences in the same sample as well. The chain links TRBV7-3 to TRBJ2-3; D is possibly TRBD2 (6 bases). The germline V and J ends were trimmed by 5 bases and 0 bases, with 9 bases remaining between them. Germline lookup yields CDR1 SGHTA and CDR2 FQGTGA. The CDR3 runs to 14 residues. The CDR3 nucleotides are TGTGCCAGCAGCCTTGGGACTAGCACAGATACGCAGTATTTT. This codes for CASSLGTSTDTQYF.

The chain has TRBV25-1 and TRBJ1-2; D unresolved. Germline values: CDR1 MGHDK, CDR2 SYGVNS. The CDR3 is 13 residues long. With 4 bases removed from V and 6 bases from J, the gap between germline ends came to 12 bases. The CDR3 coding sequence is TGTGCCAGCAGTGCGAGGGAGGGAAATGGCTACACCTTC. Its protein product is CASSAREGNGYTF.

This clone was seen only a few times. The CDR3 reads CASSVRGDRANTEAFF. The CDR3 region has the DNA TGTGCCAGCAGCGTCCGTGGGGACAGGGCGAACACTGAAGCTTTCTTT. V and J are TRBV9 and TRBJ1-1; TRBD1 aligns across 9 bases. Germline V gives CDR1 SGDLS, CDR2 YYNGEE. Trimming took 2 bases from V and 1 from J; bases not matched to a gene: 6. The length of the CDR3 is 16 residues.

The chain couples TRBV27 to TRBJ2-7, with D perhaps TRBD1 (5 bases). Trimming took 8 bases from V and 1 from J, leaving 21 bases between them. CDR1 is MNHEY and CDR2 is SMNVEV in the germline V gene (reference sequence). This CDR3 is 16 amino acids long. The CDR3 loop is CASRRSVAGISYEQYF. CDR3 DNA: TGTGCCAGCCGACGGTCGGTGGCAGGGATATCCTACGAGCAGTACTTC.

Worth noting for this clone: The sample holds other DNA sequences that translate to the same CDR3. This sequence joins TRBV18 and TRBJ1-5; tentatively, D is TRBD1 (5 bases). V lost 2 bases and J lost 5, with 7 bases in between. CDR1 and CDR2 from the germline V gene are KGHSH and LQKENI. This CDR3 spans 13 amino acids. CDR3 region: CASSPGRDQPQHF. In DNA, the CDR3 is TGTGCCAGCTCACCAGGCAGGGATCAGCCCCAGCATTTT.

This rearrangement joins TRBV4-3 to TRBJ2-2; TRBD1 matches 9 bases. The CDR3 consists of 16 residues. V was pared by 5 bases and J by 1 base, with 5 bases of the junction left unmatched. Germline V gene data show CDR1 as LGHNA and CDR2 as YSLEER. The CDR3 spells CASSFDRGKNTGELFF. DNA of the CDR3: TGCGCCAGCAGCTTTGACAGGGGGAAGAACACCGGGGAGCTGTTTTTT.

This chain joins TRBV7-8 and TRBJ2-7; 9 bases align to TRBD1. Germline trimming cut 6 bases from V and 4 bases from J; bases unmatched to any gene: 10. CDR1 and CDR2 (germline): SGHVS, FQNEAQ. The CDR3 has 15 residues. CDR3 sequence (DNA): TGTGCCAGCAGATCGACGGGACAGGGTGGATACGAGCAGTACTTC. Translated, it gives CASRSTGQGGYEQYF. Full variable domain (rest looked up from reference TRBV7-8 and TRBJ2-7): GAGVSQSPRYKVAKRGQDVALRCDPISGHVSLFWYQQALGQGPEFLTYFQNEAQLDKSGLPSDRFFAERPEGSVSTLKIQRTQQEDSAVYLCASRSTGQGGYEQYFGPGTRLTVT.

This clone has just a few counts. This sequence joins TRBV4-1 and TRBJ2-5, with TRBD1 matching over 7 bases. J lost 1 base, V lost 2 bases, and 1 base had no gene match. Looked up from germline, CDR1 is MGHRA and CDR2 is YSYEKL. CDR3 length: 14 amino acids. CDR3 residues: CASSQRDSQETQYF. CDR3 DNA sequence: TGCGCCAGCAGCCAACGGGACAGCCAAGAGACCCAGTACTTC.

This clone came up a few times. J is TRBJ1-4 and V is TRBV19; D remains unclear. Between the trimmed V and J ends, which lost 4 bases and 12 bases, there was a span of 15 bases. This CDR3 has 13 residues. Germline lookup yields CDR1 LNHDA and CDR2 SQIVND (reference sequence). CDR3 protein: CASSTGSRAELFF. The CDR3 DNA sequence: TGTGCCAGTAGTACAGGCAGCCGTGCTGAACTGTTTTTT.